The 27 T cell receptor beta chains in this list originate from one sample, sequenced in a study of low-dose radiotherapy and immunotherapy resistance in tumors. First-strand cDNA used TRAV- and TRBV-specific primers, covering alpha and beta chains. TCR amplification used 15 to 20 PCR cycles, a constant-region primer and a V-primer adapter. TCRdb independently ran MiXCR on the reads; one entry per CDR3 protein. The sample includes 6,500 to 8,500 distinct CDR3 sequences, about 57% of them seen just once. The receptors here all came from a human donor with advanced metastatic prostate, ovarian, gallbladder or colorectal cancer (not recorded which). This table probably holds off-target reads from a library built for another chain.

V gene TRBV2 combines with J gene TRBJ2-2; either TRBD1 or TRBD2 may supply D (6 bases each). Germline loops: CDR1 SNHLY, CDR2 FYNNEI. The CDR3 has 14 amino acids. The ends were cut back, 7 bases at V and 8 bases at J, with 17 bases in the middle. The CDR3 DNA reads TGTGCCAGCAACACGGGGGCAGTGTTTGGGGAGCTGTTTTTT. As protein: CASNTGAVFGELFF.

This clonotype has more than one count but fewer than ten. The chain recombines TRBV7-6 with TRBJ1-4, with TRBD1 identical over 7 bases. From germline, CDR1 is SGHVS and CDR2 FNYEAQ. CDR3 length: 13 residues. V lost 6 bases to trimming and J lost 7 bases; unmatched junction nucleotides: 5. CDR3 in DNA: TGTGCCAGCAGTTCACAGGGGAGTGAAAAACTGTTTTTT. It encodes CASSSQGSEKLFF.

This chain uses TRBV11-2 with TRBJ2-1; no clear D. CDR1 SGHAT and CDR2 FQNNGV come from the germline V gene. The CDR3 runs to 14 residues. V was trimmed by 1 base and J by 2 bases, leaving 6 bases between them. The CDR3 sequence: CASSLVGPYNEQFF. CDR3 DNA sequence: TGTGCCAGCAGCTTAGTAGGCCCCTACAATGAGCAGTTCTTC.

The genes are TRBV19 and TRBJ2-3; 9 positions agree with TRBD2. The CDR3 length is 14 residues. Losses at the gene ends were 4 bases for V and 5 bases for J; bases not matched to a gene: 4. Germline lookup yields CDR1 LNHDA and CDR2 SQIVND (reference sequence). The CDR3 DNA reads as TGTGCCAGTAGTAACGCGGGGGGGCAAGATACGCAGTATTTT. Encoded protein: CASSNAGGQDTQYF.

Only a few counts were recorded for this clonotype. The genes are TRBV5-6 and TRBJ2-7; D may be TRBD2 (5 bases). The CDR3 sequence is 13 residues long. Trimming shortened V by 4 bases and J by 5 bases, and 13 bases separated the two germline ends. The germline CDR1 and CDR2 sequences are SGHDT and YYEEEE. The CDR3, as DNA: TGTGCCAGCAGCCGAGATACTAGGAACGAGCAGTACTTC. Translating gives CASSRDTRNEQYF. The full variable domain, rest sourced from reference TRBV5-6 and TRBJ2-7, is DAGVTQSPTHLIKTRGQQVTLRCSPKSGHDTVSWYQQALGQGPQFIFQYYEEEERQRGNFPDRFSGHQFPNYSSELNVNALLLGDSALYLCASSRDTRNEQYFGPGTRLTVT.

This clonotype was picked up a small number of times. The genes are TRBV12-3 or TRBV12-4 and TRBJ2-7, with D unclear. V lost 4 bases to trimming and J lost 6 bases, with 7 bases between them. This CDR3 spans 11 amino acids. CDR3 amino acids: CASSSIGEQYF. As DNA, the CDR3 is TGTGCCAGCAGTTCCATCGGCGAGCAGTACTTC.

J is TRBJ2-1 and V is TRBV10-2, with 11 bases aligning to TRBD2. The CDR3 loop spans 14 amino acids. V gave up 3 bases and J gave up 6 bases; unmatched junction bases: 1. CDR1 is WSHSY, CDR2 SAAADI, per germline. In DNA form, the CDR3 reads TGCGCCAGCAGTGACGGACTAGCGGGCAATGAGCAGTTCTTC. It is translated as CASSDGLAGNEQFF.

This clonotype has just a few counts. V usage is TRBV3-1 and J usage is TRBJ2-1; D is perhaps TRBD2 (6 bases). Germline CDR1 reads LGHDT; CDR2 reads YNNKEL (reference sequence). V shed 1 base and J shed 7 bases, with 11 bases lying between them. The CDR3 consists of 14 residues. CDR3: CASSQGTSRNEQFF. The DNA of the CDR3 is TGTGCCAGCAGCCAAGGAACTAGCAGAAATGAGCAGTTCTTC.

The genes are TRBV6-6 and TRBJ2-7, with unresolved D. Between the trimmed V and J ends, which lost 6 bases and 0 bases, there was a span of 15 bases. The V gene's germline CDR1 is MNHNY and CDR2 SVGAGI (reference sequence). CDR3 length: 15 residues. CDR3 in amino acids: CASSLPDRISYEQYF. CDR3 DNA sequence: TGTGCCAGCAGCCTACCAGACCGTATCTCCTACGAGCAGTACTTC.

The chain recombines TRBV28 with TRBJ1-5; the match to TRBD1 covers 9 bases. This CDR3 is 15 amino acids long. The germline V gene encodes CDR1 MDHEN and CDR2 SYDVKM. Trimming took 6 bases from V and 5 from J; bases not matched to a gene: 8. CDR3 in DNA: TGTGCCAGCAGAGCAACAGGGGGCCCCCATCAGCCCCAGCATTTT. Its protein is CASRATGGPHQPQHF. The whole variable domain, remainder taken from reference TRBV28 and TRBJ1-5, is DVKVTQSSRYLVKRTGEKVFLECVQDMDHENMFWYRQDPGLGLRLIYFSYDVKMKEKGDIPEGYSVSREKKERFSLILESASTNQTSMYLCASRATGGPHQPQHFGDGTRLSIL.

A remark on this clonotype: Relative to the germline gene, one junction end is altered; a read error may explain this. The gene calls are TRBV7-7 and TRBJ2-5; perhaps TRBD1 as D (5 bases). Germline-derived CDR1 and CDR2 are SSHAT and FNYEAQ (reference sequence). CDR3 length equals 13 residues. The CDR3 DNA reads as TGTGCTAGCAGCCACAGGCCCCAAGAGACCCAGTACTTC. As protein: CASSHRPQETQYF.

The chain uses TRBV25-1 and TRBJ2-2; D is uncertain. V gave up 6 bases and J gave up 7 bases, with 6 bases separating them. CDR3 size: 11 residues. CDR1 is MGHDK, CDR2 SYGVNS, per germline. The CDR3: CASSFVGELFF. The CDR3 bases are TGTGCCAGCAGCTTCGTCGGGGAGCTGTTTTTT. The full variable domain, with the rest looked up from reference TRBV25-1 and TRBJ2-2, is EADIYQTPRYLVIGTGKKITLECSQTMGHDKMYWYQQDPGMELHLIHYSYGVNSTEKGDLSSESTVSRIRTEHFPLTLESARPSHTSQYLCASSFVGELFFGEGSRLTVL.

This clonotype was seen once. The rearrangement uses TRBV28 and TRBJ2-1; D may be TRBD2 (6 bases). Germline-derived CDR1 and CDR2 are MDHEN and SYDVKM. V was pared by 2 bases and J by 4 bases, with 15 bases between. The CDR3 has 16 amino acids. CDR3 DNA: TGTGCCAGCAGTTTAGAAGGACTACCCACATACAATGAGCAGTTCTTC. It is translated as CASSLEGLPTYNEQFF.

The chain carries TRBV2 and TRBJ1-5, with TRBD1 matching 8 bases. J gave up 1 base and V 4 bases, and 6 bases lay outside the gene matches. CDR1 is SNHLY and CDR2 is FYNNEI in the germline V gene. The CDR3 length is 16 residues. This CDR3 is CASSARRDRSNQPQHF. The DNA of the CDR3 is TGTGCCAGCAGTGCCCGACGGGACAGGAGCAATCAGCCCCAGCATTTT.

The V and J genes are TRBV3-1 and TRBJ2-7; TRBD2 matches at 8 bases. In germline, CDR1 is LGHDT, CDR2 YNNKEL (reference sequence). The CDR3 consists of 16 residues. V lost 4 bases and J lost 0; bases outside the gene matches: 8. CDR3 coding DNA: TGTGCCAGCAGCCCCCTTACAGGGACTAGCTCCTACGAGCAGTACTTC. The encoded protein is CASSPLTGTSSYEQYF.

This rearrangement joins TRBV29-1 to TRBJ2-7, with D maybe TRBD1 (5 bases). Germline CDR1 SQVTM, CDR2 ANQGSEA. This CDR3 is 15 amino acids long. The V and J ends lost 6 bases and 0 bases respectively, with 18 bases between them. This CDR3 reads CSVVTTALSSYEQYF. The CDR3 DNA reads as TGCAGCGTGGTTACGACAGCCCTTTCCTCCTACGAGCAGTACTTC.

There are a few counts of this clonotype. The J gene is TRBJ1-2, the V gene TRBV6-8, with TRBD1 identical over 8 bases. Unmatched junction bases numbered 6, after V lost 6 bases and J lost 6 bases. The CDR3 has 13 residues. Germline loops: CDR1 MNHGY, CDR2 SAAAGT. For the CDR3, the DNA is TGTGCCAGCAGCACGACAGGGGTCAATGGCTACACCTTC. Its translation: CASSTTGVNGYTF.

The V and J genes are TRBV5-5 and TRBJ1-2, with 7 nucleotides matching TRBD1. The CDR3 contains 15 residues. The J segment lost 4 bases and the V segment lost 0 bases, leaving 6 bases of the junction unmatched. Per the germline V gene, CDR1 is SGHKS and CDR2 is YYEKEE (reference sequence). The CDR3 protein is CASSLETGLSYGYTF. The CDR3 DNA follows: TGTGCCAGCAGCTTGGAGACAGGGCTTAGCTATGGCTACACCTTC.

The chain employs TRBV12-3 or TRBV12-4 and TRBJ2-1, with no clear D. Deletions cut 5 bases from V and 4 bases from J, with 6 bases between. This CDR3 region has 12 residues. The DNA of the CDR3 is TGTGCCAGCAGTACCCCTTACAATGAGCAGTTCTTC. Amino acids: CASSTPYNEQFF.

The CDR3 nucleotides read TGTGCCAGCAGTGCAGGGGGGCGTAGCACAGATACGCAGTATTTT. This gives the protein CASSAGGRSTDTQYF. The V call is TRBV6-5, the J call TRBJ2-3, with D possibly being TRBD1 (7 bases). This CDR3 spans 15 amino acids. V dropped 5 bases and J dropped 0 bases, with 12 bases sitting between them. Germline CDR1 and CDR2: MNHEY and SVGAGI.

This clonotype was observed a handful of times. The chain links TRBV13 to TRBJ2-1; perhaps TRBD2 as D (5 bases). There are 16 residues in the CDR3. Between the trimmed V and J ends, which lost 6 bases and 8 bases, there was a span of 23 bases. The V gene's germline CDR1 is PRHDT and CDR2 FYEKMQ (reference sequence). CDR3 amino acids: CASSETSLGRGYEQFF. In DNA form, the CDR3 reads TGTGCCAGCAGTGAAACATCTCTTGGGAGAGGTTATGAGCAGTTCTTC. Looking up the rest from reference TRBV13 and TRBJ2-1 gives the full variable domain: AAGVIQSPRHLIKEKRETATLKCYPIPRHDTVYWYQQGPGQDPQFLISFYEKMQSDKGSIPDRFSAQQFSDYHSELNMSSLELGDSALYFCASSETSLGRGYEQFFGPGTRLTVL.

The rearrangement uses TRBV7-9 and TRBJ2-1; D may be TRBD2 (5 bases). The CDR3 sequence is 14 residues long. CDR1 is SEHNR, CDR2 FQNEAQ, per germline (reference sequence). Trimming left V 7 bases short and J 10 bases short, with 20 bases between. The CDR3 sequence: CASTQAPVKREQFF. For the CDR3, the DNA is TGTGCCAGCACCCAGGCCCCCGTGAAGCGGGAGCAGTTCTTC.

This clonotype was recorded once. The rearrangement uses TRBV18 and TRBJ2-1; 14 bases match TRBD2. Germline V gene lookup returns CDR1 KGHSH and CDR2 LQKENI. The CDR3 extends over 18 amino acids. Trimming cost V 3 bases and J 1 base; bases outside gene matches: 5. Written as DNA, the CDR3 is TGTGCCAGCTCACCGACTAGCGGGGGGGCTAGGTCCTACAATGAGCAGTTCTTC. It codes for CASSPTSGGARSYNEQFF. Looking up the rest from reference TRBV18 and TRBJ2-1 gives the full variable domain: NAGVMQNPRHLVRRRGQEARLRCSPMKGHSHVYWYRQLPEEGLKFMVYLQKENIIDESGMPKERFSAEFPKEGPSILRIQQVVRGDSAAYFCASSPTSGGARSYNEQFFGPGTRLTVL.

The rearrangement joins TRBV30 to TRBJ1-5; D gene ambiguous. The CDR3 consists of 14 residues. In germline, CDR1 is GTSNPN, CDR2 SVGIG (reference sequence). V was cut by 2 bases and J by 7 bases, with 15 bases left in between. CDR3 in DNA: TGTGCCTGGAGTAAAATCTCCGGGGAACAGCCCCAGCATTTT. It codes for CAWSKISGEQPQHF.

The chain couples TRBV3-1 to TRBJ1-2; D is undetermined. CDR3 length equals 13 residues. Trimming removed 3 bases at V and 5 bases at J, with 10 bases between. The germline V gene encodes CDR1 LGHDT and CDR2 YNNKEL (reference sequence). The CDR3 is CASSHGGKYGYTF. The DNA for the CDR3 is TGTGCCAGCAGCCATGGCGGGAAATATGGCTACACCTTC.

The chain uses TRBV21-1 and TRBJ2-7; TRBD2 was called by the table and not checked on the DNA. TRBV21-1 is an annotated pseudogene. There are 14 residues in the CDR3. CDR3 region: CASSKIGRWVEQYF. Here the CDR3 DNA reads TGTGCCAGCAGCAAAATTGGGAGATGGGTCGAGCAGTACTTC.

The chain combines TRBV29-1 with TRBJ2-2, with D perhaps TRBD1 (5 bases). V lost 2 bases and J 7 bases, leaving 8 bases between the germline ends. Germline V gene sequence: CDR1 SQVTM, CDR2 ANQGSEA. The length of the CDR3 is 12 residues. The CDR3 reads CSVERGYGELFF. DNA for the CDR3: TGCAGCGTTGAAAGGGGTTACGGGGAGCTGTTTTTT.